The TCR beta chain under discussion was sequenced for a study of PD-1 blockade in classical Hodgkin lymphoma. Study-wide findings and caveats: At baseline, newly diagnosed patients reportedly showed less TCR diversity than healthy donors.

V lost 5 bases and J lost 2, with 9 bases in between. This CDR3 region has 13 residues. Germline lookup yields CDR1 SGHTA and CDR2 FQGTGA. Each of the patients experienced relapse following autologous stem cell transplantation, and their brentuximab vedotin exposure differed. This clone has a handful of counts. The antigen is unknown. Profiled with immunoSEQ multiplex PCR; TCRdb holds only in-frame clones, not every one. Counted here are some 150,000 clones, about 81% occurring once; the ten biggest clones make up roughly 9.2%. The source was peripheral blood mononuclear cells (PBMCs), collected before the second cycle of nivolumab. The clonotype comes from a human donor with classical Hodgkin lymphoma. The V call is TRBV7-3, the J call TRBJ1-1, with D hard to call. CDR3 amino acids: CASSRGRNTEAFF. The CDR3 bases are TGTGCCAGCAGCCGAGGTAGAAACACTGAAGCTTTCTTT.